This T cell receptor beta chain was documented in a study of HIV-infected patients and healthy controls. All unsorted peripheral T cells were captured because whole blood was used without fractionation. Study-wide results and caveats: Significant mean usage differences between HIV-infected patients and controls involved eight alpha and eight beta V genes. CMV-associated CDR3s mostly grew nonsignificantly during therapy, while HIV-associated CDR3s declined significantly. HIV+ repertoires were severely depleted of MAIT alpha-chain CDR3s, unlike healthy controls.

Alpha and beta constant-region primers primed reverse transcription of 400 to 650 ng RNA. Using multiplexing indices, alpha and beta chain libraries were generated apart by chain-specific third strand synthesis. TCRdb redid the calling of the 5' RACE reads with MiXCR, one entry per CDR3 protein. Of about 11,000 distinct CDR3 sequences listed, roughly 5% are singletons. With V trimmed by 6 bases and J by 8 bases, 7 bases remained unmatched. The CDR3 has 13 residues. Germline assignment: CDR1 DFQATT and CDR2 SNEGSKA (reference sequence). This clonotype was counted ten times or more. No antigen is known for it.

The clonotype was recovered from an adult in good health. Material for sequencing was blood. The J gene is TRBJ1-6, the V gene TRBV20-1, with TRBD1 matching over 7 bases. This CDR3 reads CSASEDRHSPLHF. In DNA, the CDR3 is TGCAGTGCCTCAGAGGACAGGCATTCACCCCTCCACTTT.